Sequencing of this T cell receptor (beta chain) was carried out in a study of T cell clusters in autoimmune cytopenias. Overall study results and limits: The cluster-lack signature was not seen for secondary cytopenia versus chronic lymphocytic leukemia. TRB repertoire shifts in secondary cytopenia and chronic lymphocytic leukemia mostly reflected lymphoma, not autoimmunity. Physiological T cell clusters of healthy donors were apparently absent in primary autoimmune cytopenia patients. Functional roles of the in silico T cell clusters still await experimental validation.

TRB rearrangements were amplified by touch-down multiplex PCR with mixed TRB-A/B primers. TCRdb reprocessed the multiplex PCR reads and keeps a single row for each CDR3 protein, giving no DNA. Recorded for this sample: thousands of distinct CDR3 sequences. The CDR3 totals 15 residues. Looked up from germline, CDR1 is LNHDA and CDR2 is SQIVND (reference sequence). About this clonotype itself: Its target is unknown.

Some 34,000 genome equivalents of blood DNA were amplified for TRB. The source is a human donor with an autoimmune cytopenia or autoimmune hepatitis (not recorded which). The V gene is TRBV19, the J gene TRBJ2-5; no DNA is available, so the TRBD1 call from TCRdb remains unchecked. The sample was peripheral blood. This CDR3 reads CASGSWGAAGGTQYF.